These T cell receptor beta chains were read from a single sample in a study of identical twins. TCRdb redid the calling of the 5' RACE reads with MiXCR, one entry per CDR3 protein. Of more than 1.5 million distinct CDR3 sequences in the sample, roughly a third are singletons; the top ten hold approximately 0.29%. Sequenced material: cord blood. These receptors were collected from a newborn girl in good health. CDR3s include the opening cysteine and the closing phenylalanine or tryptophan. A D gene is named only where the DNA matches it firmly. Size values are once, few and many counts, or a class for expanded clones, and some rows have none.

D: .; size: few; J: TRBJ2-7; V: TRBV20-1; DNA: TGTAGTGCCGGGCCTGGCGGACTTGTCTACGAGCAGTACTTC; CDR3: CSAGPGGLVYEQYF
D: .; size: .; J: TRBJ1-5; V: TRBV7-2; DNA: TGTGCCAGCAGCTTAAGTACCAATCAGCCCCAGCATTTT; CDR3: CASSLSTNQPQHF
D: TRBD1; size: few; J: TRBJ1-2; V: TRBV24-1; DNA: TGTGCCACCAGTGATTCCGACAGGGCGCATGGCTACACCTTC; CDR3: CATSDSDRAHGYTF
D: .; size: .; J: TRBJ1-1; V: TRBV27; DNA: TGTGCCAGCAGGCAGGGACGAGCTGAAGCTTTCTTT; CDR3: CASRQGRAEAFF
D: TRBD2; size: .; J: TRBJ2-7; V: TRBV10-3; DNA: TGTGCCATCAGTGGAGGGGCTAGCGGAGCCTACGAGCAGTACTTC; CDR3: CAISGGASGAYEQYF
D: .; size: .; J: TRBJ2-7; V: TRBV5-6; DNA: TGTGCCAGCAGCTTGGCCGACGGAACCTACGAGCAGTACTTC; CDR3: CASSLADGTYEQYF
D: TRBD2; size: few; J: TRBJ2-3; V: TRBV6-5; DNA: TGTGCCAGCAGTTACTCGAGGACTAGCGGGAGAGATACGCAGTATTTT; CDR3: CASSYSRTSGRDTQYF
D: .; size: .; J: TRBJ2-7; V: TRBV11-3; DNA: TGTGCCAGCAGCTTAGATGGGGGACTTGGCTACAATGAGCAGTACTTC; CDR3: CASSLDGGLGYNEQYF
D: .; size: .; J: TRBJ2-2; V: TRBV4-2; DNA: TGTGCCAGCAGCCAGGACGGACAGTTCACCGGGGAGCTGTTTTTT; CDR3: CASSQDGQFTGELFF
D: TRBD2; size: few; J: TRBJ2-5; V: TRBV2; DNA: TGTGCCACCAAGCCGGGACTAGCGCAAGAGACCCAGTACTTC; CDR3: CATKPGLAQETQYF
D: .; size: few; J: TRBJ2-6; V: TRBV9; DNA: TGTGCCAGCAGCGCTCTGATCTCAGGTTATGGGGCCAACGTCCTGACTTTC; CDR3: CASSALISGYGANVLTF
D: .; size: many; J: TRBJ2-1; V: TRBV12-3/TRBV12-4; DNA: TGTGCCAGCAGCCCAATCGGGGGGCTGACTAATGAGCAGTTCTTC; CDR3: CASSPIGGLTNEQFF
D: TRBD2; size: few; J: TRBJ2-1; V: TRBV6-5; DNA: TGTGCCAGCAGGCCCCGGGGGGGGCTAGAGCAGTTCTTC; CDR3: CASRPRGGLEQFF
D: .; size: .; J: TRBJ1-1; V: TRBV29-1; DNA: TGCAGCGCAGAACGGGACGGGAACACTGAAGCTTTCTTT; CDR3: CSAERDGNTEAFF